The rows below give T cell receptor beta chains drawn from one sample of a study of T cell responses to AZD1222 COVID-19 vaccine. Clones were sequenced by immunoSEQ multiplex PCR, and TCRdb holds only the in-frame ones, with some missing. The sample records around 200,000 clones, 90% to 95% being singletons. Sequencing was performed on peripheral blood, taken 28 days after the second AZD1222 dose. Source of these receptors: an adult who received the AZD1222 COVID-19 vaccine. Each CDR3 is given with its conserved first and last residue. D genes are given only for firm matches. Rows may omit the clone size; those that give it use once, few, many or a size class.

V,J,D,size,DNA,CDR3
TRBV24-1,TRBJ1-1,.,.,TGTGCCACCCGATGCTTACAACCGGGGGACACTGAAGCTTTCTTT,CATRCLQPGDTEAFF
TRBV18,TRBJ1-6,TRBD1,.,TGTGCCAGCTCACCAACCCTCCAGGGGGCCCGTAATTCACCCCTCCACTTT,CASSPTLQGARNSPLHF
TRBV5-1,TRBJ2-7,.,.,TGCGCCAGCAGCTTGGGAGCAGGGACCTACGAGCAGTACTTC,CASSLGAGTYEQYF
TRBV18,TRBJ2-7,.,.,TGTGCCAGCTCACCAACCACGGTCAGGGACTTGTACGAGCAGTACTTC,CASSPTTVRDLYEQYF
TRBV4-1,TRBJ1-5,.,.,TGCGCCAGCAGCCAAGATGTGGGGTCCATATATCAGCCCCAGCATTTT,CASSQDVGSIYQPQHF
TRBV6-4,TRBJ2-7,.,once,TGTGCCAGCAGGCCACTGAAACATGGGACCCCCCGATACGAGCAGTACTTC,CASRPLKHGTPRYEQYF
TRBV5-1,TRBJ2-7,.,.,TGCGCCAGCAGCTTGGCCACGAGCTCCTACGAGCAGTACTTC,CASSLATSSYEQYF
TRBV5-1,TRBJ1-3,.,.,TGCGCCAGCAGCTTGGATAGGGCCCGGGTCAACTCTGGAAACACCATATATTTT,CASSLDRARVNSGNTIYF
TRBV29-1,TRBJ1-1,.,.,TGCAGCGTTGTGCGGACTGAAGCTTTCTTT,CSVVRTEAFF
TRBV11-2,TRBJ2-7,TRBD1,.,TGTGCCAGCAGCTTAGTGGGGACAGCAACCTACGAGCAGTACTTC,CASSLVGTATYEQYF
TRBV28,TRBJ1-2,.,.,TGTGCCAGCAGGCCAATGATCAAAAATGGCTACACCTTC,CASRPMIKNGYTF
TRBV5-1,TRBJ1-4,.,.,TGCGCCAGCAGCTTCTTTGGTCAGGGGGAAAAACTGTTTTTT,CASSFFGQGEKLFF
TRBV28,TRBJ1-5,TRBD1,.,TGTGCCAGCCGGACAGGGGGCTATCAGCCCCAGCATTTT,CASRTGGYQPQHF
TRBV27,TRBJ1-1,TRBD1,.,TGTGCCAGCAGTCCCTCTGGACAGGGGCTCACTGAAGCTTTCTTT,CASSPSGQGLTEAFF
TRBV6-5,TRBJ2-5,TRBD1,.,TGTGCCAGCAGAACCGGGACAGGGGGCGCGGAGACCCAGTACTTC,CASRTGTGGAETQYF
TRBV9,TRBJ1-4,.,.,TGTGCCAGCAGCGTAGGAATTACCGCAACAACTAATGAAAAACTGTTTTTT,CASSVGITATTNEKLFF
TRBV2,TRBJ1-2,.,.,TGTGCCAGCAGTGGAGAACAGGGTTGGGGAGGGAGCTATGGCTACACCTTC,CASSGEQGWGGSYGYTF